This TCR beta chain appears in the sequencing data of a study of shared clonotypes between healthy human individuals. This clone was seen only once. Its antigen is not identified. Findings of the study overall: Estimated clonotype richness was generally higher in naive than memory subsets.

The naive CD8 population came from CD45RO-negative cells selected for CCR7, without terminally differentiated effector memory CD45RA+ cells. Authors' processing steps: Filtering of immunoSEQ junctional sequences could not match full-length read filtering. Libraries were prepared by immunoSEQ multiplex PCR; TCRdb keeps only in-frame clonotypes and omits some of them. The D gene and trimming were derived from the DNA, and the V and J assignments and clone size from that table. The table records millions of clones, about 92% of them present only once. The sample taken for sequencing was naive CD8+ T cells from PBMCs. This receptor was taken from a man aged 18-30 years in good health. Some clones in this sample may be carry-over from other donors' samples.

CDR3: CASSPAGPYEQYF. CDR3 DNA: TGTGCCAGCTCCCCAGCGGGACCATACGAGCAGTACTTC. This chain connects TRBV6-5 to TRBJ2-7, with 7 nucleotides matching TRBD2. Germline CDR1 MNHEY, CDR2 SVGAGI. The CDR3 runs 13 residues. V shed 8 bases and J 4 bases; nucleotides not matched to a gene: 8.